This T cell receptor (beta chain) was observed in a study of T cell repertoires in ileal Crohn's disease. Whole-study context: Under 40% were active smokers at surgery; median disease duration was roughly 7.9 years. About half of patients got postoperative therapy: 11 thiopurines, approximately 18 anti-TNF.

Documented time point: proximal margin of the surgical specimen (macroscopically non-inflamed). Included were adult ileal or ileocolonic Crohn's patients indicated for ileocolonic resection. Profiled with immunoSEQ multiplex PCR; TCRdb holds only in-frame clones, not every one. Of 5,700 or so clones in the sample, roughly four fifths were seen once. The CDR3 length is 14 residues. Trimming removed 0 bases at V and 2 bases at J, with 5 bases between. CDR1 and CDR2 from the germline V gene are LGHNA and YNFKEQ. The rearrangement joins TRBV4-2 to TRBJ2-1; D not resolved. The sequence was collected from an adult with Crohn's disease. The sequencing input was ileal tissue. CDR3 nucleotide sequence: TGTGCCAGCAGCCAAGAAGGGCCCTACAATGAGCAGTTCTTC. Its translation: CASSQEGPYNEQFF.